This is a list of T cell receptor beta chains from one sample in a study of beta chain features in type 1 diabetes. Method: immunoSEQ multiplex PCR; TCRdb's copy keeps in-frame clones and lacks some. The sample yields a few hundred thousand clones, approximately 11% seen once. The source material was naive CD4+ T cells from blood. These receptors originate from a woman under 40 in good health. Both conserved end residues are part of each CDR3. Fields, in order: clone size, J gene, V gene, D gene, CDR3 DNA, CDR3 protein. D genes are given only for firm matches. Clone size, where shown, is once, few, many, or a class for clones that have expanded.

abundance: few
j_gene: TRBJ2-7
v_gene: TRBV4-2
d_gene: TRBD2
CDR3nt: TGTGCCAGCAGCCAAGGATTAGCGGGGGCCGAGATCTCCTACGAGCAGTACTTC
CDR3aa: CASSQGLAGAEISYEQYF

abundance: .
j_gene: TRBJ1-5
v_gene: TRBV6-5
d_gene: .
CDR3nt: TGTGCCAGCAGCTCGGGAGGGGTAGGCAATCAGCCCCAGCATTTT
CDR3aa: CASSSGGVGNQPQHF

abundance: few
j_gene: TRBJ2-2
v_gene: TRBV4-1
d_gene: TRBD2
CDR3nt: TGCGCCAGCAGCCAAGTCGGGGGGAGCGGGGAGCTGTTTTTT
CDR3aa: CASSQVGGSGELFF

abundance: few
j_gene: TRBJ2-7
v_gene: TRBV7-2
d_gene: .
CDR3nt: TGTGCCAGCAGCTCGGCCCGGGGGGACACCATCTCCTACGAGCAGTACTTC
CDR3aa: CASSSARGDTISYEQYF

abundance: .
j_gene: TRBJ2-3
v_gene: TRBV19
d_gene: .
CDR3nt: TGTGCCAGTAGTACCCCGAGGCGAACAACAGATACGCAGTATTTT
CDR3aa: CASSTPRRTTDTQYF

abundance: few
j_gene: TRBJ1-1
v_gene: TRBV27
d_gene: .
CDR3nt: TGTGCCAGCAGGATACGCACCTCGACAGGCGTCAACACTGAAGCTTTCTTT
CDR3aa: CASRIRTSTGVNTEAFF

abundance: few
j_gene: TRBJ2-1
v_gene: TRBV5-1
d_gene: TRBD1
CDR3nt: TGCGCCAGCAGCATCGGACAGGTCTACAATGAGCAGTTCTTC
CDR3aa: CASSIGQVYNEQFF

abundance: .
j_gene: TRBJ1-2
v_gene: TRBV6-6
d_gene: .
CDR3nt: TGTGCCAGCAGTTACCCTTACCCAACGGGCTATGGCTACACCTTC
CDR3aa: CASSYPYPTGYGYTF

abundance: .
j_gene: TRBJ2-5
v_gene: TRBV27
d_gene: TRBD2
CDR3nt: TGTGCCAGCAGTTCCCGAGGACTAGCGGGGCTGGTAGGGACCCAGTACTTC
CDR3aa: CASSSRGLAGLVGTQYF

abundance: .
j_gene: TRBJ2-7
v_gene: TRBV18
d_gene: .
CDR3nt: TGTGCCAGCTCACCGGGGCACTACGAGCAGTACTTC
CDR3aa: CASSPGHYEQYF

abundance: .
j_gene: TRBJ1-1
v_gene: TRBV27
d_gene: TRBD1
CDR3nt: TGTGCCAGCACCGGGGACAGGGCCACTGAAGCTTTCTTT
CDR3aa: CASTGDRATEAFF

abundance: few
j_gene: TRBJ2-5
v_gene: TRBV5-1
d_gene: .
CDR3nt: TGCGCCAGCAGCCTTCAGGTTGGAGAGACCCAGTACTTC
CDR3aa: CASSLQVGETQYF

abundance: .
j_gene: TRBJ2-3
v_gene: TRBV28
d_gene: TRBD1
CDR3nt: TGTGCCAGCAGTCCAGGACAGGGCCCAGATACGCAGTATTTT
CDR3aa: CASSPGQGPDTQYF

abundance: .
j_gene: TRBJ2-7
v_gene: TRBV6-5
d_gene: .
CDR3nt: TGTGCCAGCAGTTACTCCGGACTGGACGTCTACGAGCAGTACTTC
CDR3aa: CASSYSGLDVYEQYF

abundance: few
j_gene: TRBJ2-7
v_gene: TRBV14
d_gene: TRBD1
CDR3nt: TGTGCCAGCAGCACCCCGGGACAGGGCGCTTTGGAGCAGTACTTC
CDR3aa: CASSTPGQGALEQYF

abundance: .
j_gene: TRBJ2-7
v_gene: TRBV18
d_gene: TRBD2
CDR3nt: TGTGCCAGCTCACCATCGGCTTTCAGGCGGGAGGGCCTTTCGTACGAGCAGTACTTC
CDR3aa: CASSPSAFRREGLSYEQYF

abundance: .
j_gene: TRBJ2-3
v_gene: TRBV29-1
d_gene: .
CDR3nt: TGCAGCGTCTTCTTTTGGGGCGGACGCACAGATACGCAGTATTTT
CDR3aa: CSVFFWGGRTDTQYF

abundance: .
j_gene: TRBJ1-1
v_gene: TRBV7-9
d_gene: .
CDR3nt: TGTGCCAGCAGTCAAACAGGGCATGAAGCTTTCTTT
CDR3aa: CASSQTGHEAFF

abundance: .
j_gene: TRBJ1-1
v_gene: TRBV7-9
d_gene: TRBD1
CDR3nt: TGTGCCAGCAGCTTAGTAGGGGGCGTCACTGAAGCTTTCTTT
CDR3aa: CASSLVGGVTEAFF

abundance: .
j_gene: TRBJ2-3
v_gene: TRBV6-5
d_gene: .
CDR3nt: TGTGCCAGCAGGACAGGAGCCACAGATACGCAGTATTTT
CDR3aa: CASRTGATDTQYF

abundance: few
j_gene: TRBJ2-5
v_gene: TRBV4-3
d_gene: .
CDR3nt: TGCGCCAGCAGCCAAGTGTTTAGTCGCAGCATACAGCAAGAGACCCAGTACTTC
CDR3aa: CASSQVFSRSIQQETQYF

abundance: .
j_gene: TRBJ2-1
v_gene: TRBV6-1
d_gene: .
CDR3nt: TGTGCCAGCAGTGACGGGTACACTGAGCAGTTCTTC
CDR3aa: CASSDGYTEQFF

abundance: .
j_gene: TRBJ1-1
v_gene: TRBV2
d_gene: .
CDR3nt: TGTGCCAGCAGTGAGTACAGAACGAGTAACACTGAAGCTTTCTTT
CDR3aa: CASSEYRTSNTEAFF

abundance: few
j_gene: TRBJ2-5
v_gene: TRBV14
d_gene: TRBD2
CDR3nt: TGTGCCAGCAGCCAAGCCGGCAGCGGGAGAGTCCAAGAGACCCAGTACTTC
CDR3aa: CASSQAGSGRVQETQYF

abundance: few
j_gene: TRBJ2-1
v_gene: TRBV7-3
d_gene: .
CDR3nt: TGTGCCAGCAGCTTAGGGGAGTCCTACAATGAGCAGTTCTTC
CDR3aa: CASSLGESYNEQFF

abundance: few
j_gene: TRBJ1-1
v_gene: TRBV29-1
d_gene: .
CDR3nt: TGCAGCGTTGAAAAGCCCACAGGGATTACTGAAGCTTTCTTT
CDR3aa: CSVEKPTGITEAFF

abundance: .
j_gene: TRBJ2-1
v_gene: TRBV10-3
d_gene: TRBD2
CDR3nt: TGTGCCACTGCGACTAGCGGGACGCCCTACAATGAGCAGTTCTTC
CDR3aa: CATATSGTPYNEQFF

abundance: .
j_gene: TRBJ2-5
v_gene: TRBV30
d_gene: TRBD2
CDR3nt: TGTGCCTGGAGTCGGAGTGTTGGACTAGCTCAAGAGACCCAGTACTTC
CDR3aa: CAWSRSVGLAQETQYF

abundance: few
j_gene: TRBJ2-4
v_gene: TRBV6-1
d_gene: TRBD1
CDR3nt: TGTGCCAGCAGGGAGGACAGGGATGGAAACATTCAGTACTTC
CDR3aa: CASREDRDGNIQYF

abundance: .
j_gene: TRBJ1-4
v_gene: TRBV19
d_gene: .
CDR3nt: TGTGCCAGTAGTGCAGGGGACAAAGGAAAACTGTTTTTT
CDR3aa: CASSAGDKGKLFF

abundance: few
j_gene: TRBJ2-1
v_gene: TRBV19
d_gene: TRBD2
CDR3nt: TGTGCCAGTAGAGCCGGGAGGCTCGGTGAGCAGTTCTTC
CDR3aa: CASRAGRLGEQFF

abundance: few
j_gene: TRBJ2-4
v_gene: TRBV7-2
d_gene: .
CDR3nt: TGTGCCAGCAGCCCCCCTCAGGTGGCCAAAAACATTCAGTACTTC
CDR3aa: CASSPPQVAKNIQYF

abundance: few
j_gene: TRBJ2-1
v_gene: TRBV11-1
d_gene: .
CDR3nt: TGTGCCATCCATCGCCTCTCAGGGCCTAATGAGCAGTTCTTC
CDR3aa: CAIHRLSGPNEQFF

abundance: many
j_gene: TRBJ2-2
v_gene: TRBV30
d_gene: .
CDR3nt: TGTGCCTGGAGTGCTACCGGGGAGCTGTTTTTT
CDR3aa: CAWSATGELFF

abundance: .
j_gene: TRBJ2-1
v_gene: TRBV6-5
d_gene: .
CDR3nt: TGTGCCAGCAGGGACTACGATAGCGATGAGCAGTTCTTC
CDR3aa: CASRDYDSDEQFF

abundance: .
j_gene: TRBJ1-1
v_gene: TRBV29-1
d_gene: TRBD1
CDR3nt: TGCAGCGCTGACCACAGGGGTCTCAAGAACACTGAAGCTTTCTTT
CDR3aa: CSADHRGLKNTEAFF